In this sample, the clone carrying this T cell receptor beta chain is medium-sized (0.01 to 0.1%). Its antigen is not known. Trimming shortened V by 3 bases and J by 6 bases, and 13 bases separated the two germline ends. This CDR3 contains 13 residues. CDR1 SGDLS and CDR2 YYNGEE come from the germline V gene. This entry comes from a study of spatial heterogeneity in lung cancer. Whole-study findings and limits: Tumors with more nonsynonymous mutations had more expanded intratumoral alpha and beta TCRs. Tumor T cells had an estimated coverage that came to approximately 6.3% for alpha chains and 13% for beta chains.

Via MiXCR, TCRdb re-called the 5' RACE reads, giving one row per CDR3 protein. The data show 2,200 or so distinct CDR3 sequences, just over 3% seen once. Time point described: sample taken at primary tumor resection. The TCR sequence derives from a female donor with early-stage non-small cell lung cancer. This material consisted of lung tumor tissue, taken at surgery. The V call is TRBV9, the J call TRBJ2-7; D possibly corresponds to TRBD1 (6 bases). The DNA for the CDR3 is TGTGCCAGCAGCGCCCACAGGGAAGGCGAGCAGTACTTC. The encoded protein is CASSAHREGEQYF.